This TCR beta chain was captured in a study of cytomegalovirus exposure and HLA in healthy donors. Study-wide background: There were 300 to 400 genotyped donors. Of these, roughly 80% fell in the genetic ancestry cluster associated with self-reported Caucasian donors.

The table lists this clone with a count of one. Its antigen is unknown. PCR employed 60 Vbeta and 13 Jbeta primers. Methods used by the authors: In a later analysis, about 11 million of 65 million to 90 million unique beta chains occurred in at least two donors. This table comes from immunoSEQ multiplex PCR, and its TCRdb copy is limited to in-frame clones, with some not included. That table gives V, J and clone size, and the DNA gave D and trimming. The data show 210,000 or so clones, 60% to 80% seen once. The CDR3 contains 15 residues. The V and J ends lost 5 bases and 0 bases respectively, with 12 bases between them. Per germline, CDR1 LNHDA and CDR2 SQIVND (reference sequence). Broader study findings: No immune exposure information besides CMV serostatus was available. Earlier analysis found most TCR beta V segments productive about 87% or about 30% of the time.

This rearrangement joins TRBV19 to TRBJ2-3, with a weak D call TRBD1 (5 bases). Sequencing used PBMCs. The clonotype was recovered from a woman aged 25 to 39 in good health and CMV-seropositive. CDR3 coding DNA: TGTGCCAGTAGTGAGACAGCATCTAGCACAGATACGCAGTATTTT. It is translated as CASSETASSTDTQYF.